The 16 T cell receptor beta chains listed next were all sequenced from one sample in a study of T cells expressing NK-cell markers. TCRdb reprocessed the 5' RACE reads and keeps a single row for each CDR3 protein, giving no DNA. This sample's table reports some 410,000 distinct CDR3 sequences. Sequenced input: blood T cells: a sorted CD56 or NKG2C T cell subset, CD4+ or CD8+ T cells, or bulk PBMC T cells (not recorded which). These receptors all come from a woman aged 18 to 75 in good health.

V is TRBV24-1 and J is TRBJ1-1; TCRdb's D call of TRBD1 is untestable without DNA. Germline CDR1 is KGHDR and CDR2 is SFDVKD. The CDR3 is 13 amino acids. This CDR3 reads CATSDLRGTEAFF.

The chain couples TRBV11-2 to TRBJ2-1; TCRdb returns TRBD1, unconfirmable since there is no DNA. CDR3 length: 12 residues. The V gene's germline CDR1 is SGHAT and CDR2 FQNNGV. This CDR3 reads CASSFKGNEQFF.

The V call is TRBV12-3 or TRBV12-4, the J call TRBJ1-2. The CDR3 has 12 amino acids. The CDR3: CASTGPNYGYTF.

V and J are TRBV5-4 and TRBJ2-3; the TRBD1 assignment by TCRdb is unverifiable without DNA. Germline V gives CDR1 SGHNT, CDR2 YYREEE (reference sequence). The CDR3 contains 15 residues. CDR3 region: CASSPDRRLTDTQYF.

The V and J genes are TRBV7-8 and TRBJ2-7; absent DNA, TCRdb's TRBD2 call cannot be checked. The CDR3 has 15 amino acids. Germline-derived CDR1 and CDR2 are SGHVS and FQNEAQ. The CDR3 region is CASSPLAGDLYEQYF.

The rearrangement joins TRBV28 to TRBJ2-4; TCRdb's D gene call, TRBD1, goes unchecked for lack of DNA. The CDR3 loop spans 16 amino acids. The germline gives CDR1 MDHEN, CDR2 SYDVKM. CDR3 sequence reads: CASSLQGALAKNIQYF. The full variable domain, its missing parts supplied by reference TRBV28 and TRBJ2-4, is DVKVTQSSRYLVKRTGEKVFLECVQDMDHENMFWYRQDPGLGLRLIYFSYDVKMKEKGDIPEGYSVSREKKERFSLILESASTNQTSMYLCASSLQGALAKNIQYFGAGTRLSVL.

The chain has TRBV15 and TRBJ2-3. The V gene's germline CDR1 is LNHNV and CDR2 YYDKDF (reference sequence). This CDR3 region has 16 residues. The CDR3 protein is CATSRDDRLSTDTQYF.

This rearrangement joins TRBV5-1 to TRBJ2-2; TCRdb's assignment of TRBD1 cannot be checked, as there is no DNA. Germline V gene sequence: CDR1 SGHRS, CDR2 YFSETQ. The CDR3 runs to 16 residues. CDR3: CASSSGLGGNTGELFF.

The chain employs TRBV6-1 and TRBJ2-3; TCRdb gives TRBD1 as the D gene, but with no DNA this cannot be confirmed. Looked up from germline, CDR1 is MNHNS and CDR2 is SASEGT. There are 14 residues in the CDR3. The CDR3 here is CASSRQGRTDTQYF.

The chain employs TRBV5-1 and TRBJ2-3; the TCRdb call, TRBD1, lacks DNA for checking. Germline CDR1 is SGHRS and CDR2 is YFSETQ. The CDR3 sequence is 16 residues long. The CDR3 is CASSLFTGAKPDTQYF.

This chain joins TRBV5-1 and TRBJ1-6; TCRdb's D gene call, TRBD1, goes unchecked for lack of DNA. CDR1 is SGHRS and CDR2 is YFSETQ in the germline V gene. The CDR3 spans 14 residues. This chain's CDR3 is CASQTGQTNSPLHF.

This sequence joins TRBV5-1 and TRBJ2-1; TCRdb gives TRBD1 as the D gene, but with no DNA this cannot be confirmed. This CDR3 is built from 17 residues. In germline, CDR1 is SGHRS, CDR2 YFSETQ. The CDR3: CASSFGSGTGSYNEQFF.

V gene TRBV7-2 combines with J gene TRBJ2-5; no DNA is available, so the TRBD1 call from TCRdb remains unchecked. Germline CDR1 SGHTA, CDR2 FQGNSA. The CDR3 covers 14 residues. The CDR3 loop reads CASSLGRGGETQYF.

This chain uses TRBV20-1 with TRBJ2-1. Germline lookup yields CDR1 DFQATT and CDR2 SNEGSKA (reference sequence). The CDR3 covers 11 residues. CDR3: CSAKNSAEQFF.

V and J are TRBV5-6 and TRBJ2-4; TCRdb's assignment of TRBD1 cannot be checked, as there is no DNA. Germline V gene data show CDR1 as SGHDT and CDR2 as YYEEEE. This CDR3 comprises 14 residues. The CDR3 loop reads CASSLAGSGDIQYF.

The CDR3 is CSAIRDISYEQYF. The chain employs TRBV20-1 and TRBJ2-7; TCRdb's D gene call, TRBD1, goes unchecked for lack of DNA. Germline loops: CDR1 DFQATT, CDR2 SNEGSKA (reference sequence). The CDR3 spans 13 residues.